Presented here are 3 T cell receptor beta chains from one specimen sequenced in a study of blood T cell repertoires in COVID-19. Method: immunoSEQ multiplex PCR; TCRdb's copy keeps in-frame clones and lacks some. The sample holds 190,000 or so clones, around 89% seen once. The specimen sequenced was peripheral blood. The receptors were gathered from a woman aged 25 to 45 with acute or convalescent COVID-19.

The chain recombines TRBV6-5 with TRBJ1-6, with unresolved D. Trimming shortened V by 6 bases and J by 5 bases, and 8 bases separated the two germline ends. CDR1 is MNHEY, CDR2 SVGAGI, per germline. The CDR3 is 13 residues long. Here the CDR3 DNA reads TGTGCCAGCAGGGCTGTCAATAATTCACCCCTCCACTTT. Encoded protein: CASRAVNNSPLHF.

This clone was detected only once. The chain employs TRBV6-5 and TRBJ2-5, with a tentative D call TRBD1 (6 bases). The CDR3 is made up of 14 amino acids. Germline loops: CDR1 MNHEY, CDR2 SVGAGI. V was trimmed by 5 bases and J by 4 bases, leaving 14 bases between them. Here the CDR3 reads CASSRAGARETQYF. In DNA form, the CDR3 reads TGTGCCAGCAGTCGGGCAGGGGCCCGAGAGACCCAGTACTTC.

The gene calls are TRBV30 and TRBJ1-4, with TRBD1 matching over 10 bases. V was clipped by 0 bases and J by 9 bases; unmatched bases: 7. Germline assignment: CDR1 GTSNPN and CDR2 SVGIG (reference sequence). This CDR3 region has 15 residues. The CDR3 reads CAWSVGTGALKKLFF. CDR3 sequence (DNA): TGTGCCTGGAGTGTAGGGACAGGGGCTTTGAAAAAACTGTTTTTT.